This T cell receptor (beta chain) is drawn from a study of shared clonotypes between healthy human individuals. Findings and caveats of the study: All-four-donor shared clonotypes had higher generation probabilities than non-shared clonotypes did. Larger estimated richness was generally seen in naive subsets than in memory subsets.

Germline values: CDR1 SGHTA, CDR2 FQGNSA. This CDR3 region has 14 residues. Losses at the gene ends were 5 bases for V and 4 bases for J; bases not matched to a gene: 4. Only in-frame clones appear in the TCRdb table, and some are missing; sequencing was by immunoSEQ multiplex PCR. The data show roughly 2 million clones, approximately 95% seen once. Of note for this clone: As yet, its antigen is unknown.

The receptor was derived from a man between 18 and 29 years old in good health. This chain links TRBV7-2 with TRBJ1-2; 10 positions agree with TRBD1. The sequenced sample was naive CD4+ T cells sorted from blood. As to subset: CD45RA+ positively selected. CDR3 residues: CASSAGQGGYGYTF. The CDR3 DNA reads TGTGCCAGCAGCGCCGGACAGGGGGGCTATGGCTACACCTTC.